Below, 5 T cell receptor beta chains from the same sample are listed, as sequenced in a study of cytomegalovirus exposure and HLA in healthy donors. PCR employed 60 Vbeta and 13 Jbeta primers. The method was immunoSEQ multiplex PCR; TCRdb's version includes in-frame clones alone and lacks a portion of them. The sample yields 160,000 or so clones, roughly 80% seen once. What was sequenced was PBMCs. These receptors came from a woman in her twenties or thirties in good health and CMV-seropositive.

The genes are TRBV7-9 and TRBJ1-2, with a weak D call TRBD1 (6 bases). The CDR3 covers 12 residues. The V end was cut by 5 bases, the J end by 7 bases, with 11 bases between. Germline CDR1 SEHNR, CDR2 FQNEAQ (reference sequence). The CDR3 spells CASSPTGAGYTF. CDR3 coding DNA: TGTGCCAGCAGCCCGACAGGAGCTGGCTACACCTTC.

This chain joins TRBV19 and TRBJ2-7; weak D call: TRBD2 (6 bases). Trimming cost V 4 bases and J 4 bases, with 20 bases left between them. This CDR3 region has 16 residues. Germline V lookup: CDR1 LNHDA, CDR2 SQIVND (reference sequence). CDR3 nucleotide sequence: TGTGCCAGTAGTACGGGAGCCGGGCCAACCGGTTACGAGCAGTACTTC. Amino acid sequence: CASSTGAGPTGYEQYF.

V is TRBV9 and J is TRBJ2-7; D might be TRBD2 (6 bases). The V gene lost 4 bases and the J gene lost 3 bases, with 11 bases spanning the gap. This CDR3 spans 13 amino acids. Per germline, CDR1 SGDLS and CDR2 YYNGEE. CDR3 sequence (DNA): TGTGCCAGCAGCTCCGGGACTGTCTACGAGCAGTACTTC. Amino acids: CASSSGTVYEQYF.

The chain employs TRBV11-1 and TRBJ2-5; a possible D gene is TRBD1 (6 bases). The V gene's germline CDR1 is SGHAT and CDR2 FQDESV (reference sequence). Deletions cut 7 bases from V and 5 bases from J, with 14 bases between. The CDR3 spans 13 residues. CDR3 DNA: TGTGCCAGCACTGGACAGAATGAGGAGACCCAGTACTTC. It yields the protein CASTGQNEETQYF.

The rearrangement joins TRBV7-9 to TRBJ2-1; the D is unclear. V lost 3 bases and J 8 bases, leaving 11 bases between the germline ends. CDR3 length: 13 residues. The germline V gene has CDR1 SEHNR and CDR2 FQNEAQ (reference sequence). The CDR3 sequence: CASSFHEADEQFF. CDR3 nucleotides: TGTGCCAGCAGCTTTCACGAGGCGGATGAGCAGTTCTTC.